These 8 T cell receptor beta chains were all obtained from the same sample, sequenced in a study of T cells in Graves' hyperthyroidism and ophthalmopathy. Authors of the study amplified TCR beta CDR3 regions from RNA transcripts. The HTBI primer set was used in a first-round RT-PCR of the TCR CDR3. Each CDR3 protein is one row after TCRdb ran MiXCR on the multiplex PCR reads. The table includes about 640,000 distinct CDR3 sequences, around 21% detected once. Sequencing was carried out using blood. These receptors were taken from a man under 40 with Graves' ophthalmopathy.

This clonotype turned up a few times. The chain has TRBV4-1 and TRBJ1-1; D not certain. The germline gives CDR1 MGHRA, CDR2 YSYEKL. There are 13 residues in the CDR3. Trimming removed 3 bases at V and 6 bases at J, with 11 bases between. CDR3 sequence: CASSHLTAPEAFF. DNA for the CDR3: TGCGCCAGCAGCCATTTGACGGCCCCTGAAGCTTTCTTT.

The CDR3 loop is CASSPTSDEQYF. The CDR3 DNA reads as TGCGCCAGCAGTCCGACTAGCGACGAGCAGTACTTC. V and J are TRBV10-2 and TRBJ2-7; 8 bases match TRBD2. Losses at the gene ends were 5 bases for V and 5 bases for J; bases not matched to a gene: 2. Germline V gene lookup returns CDR1 WSHSY and CDR2 SAAADI. This CDR3 comprises 12 residues.

J is TRBJ2-5 and V is TRBV28; D not certain. The germline V gene has CDR1 MDHEN and CDR2 SYDVKM. The CDR3 totals 15 residues. V was clipped by 2 bases and J by 1 base, with 11 bases between them. This CDR3 is CASSLVGRSQETQYF. The CDR3 nucleotides are TGTGCCAGCAGTTTAGTCGGCAGGTCCCAAGAGACCCAGTACTTC.

This clonotype was observed a handful of times. V gene TRBV27 combines with J gene TRBJ2-3; 9 positions agree with TRBD2. Germline CDR1 and CDR2: MNHEY and SMNVEV (reference sequence). J was trimmed by 3 bases and V by 4 bases; bases with no gene match: 5. The CDR3 extends over 15 amino acids. CDR3 in amino acids: CASSYSGSRTDTQYF. The CDR3 nucleotides read TGTGCCAGCAGTTATAGCGGGAGCAGAACAGATACGCAGTATTTT.

This clonotype was observed a few times. The J gene is TRBJ2-7, the V gene TRBV28; D ambiguous. Looked up from germline, CDR1 is MDHEN and CDR2 is SYDVKM. This CDR3 is built from 13 residues. The V gene lost 2 bases and the J gene lost 5 bases, with 10 bases spanning the gap. In DNA, the CDR3 is TGTGCCAGCAGTTTACCCCGGATGGACGAGCAGTACTTC. Its translation is CASSLPRMDEQYF.

CDR3 sequence reads: CSVESGRGRGQFF. CDR3 nucleotide sequence: TGCAGCGTTGAAAGCGGGAGGGGCCGCGGGCAGTTCTTC. This chain connects TRBV29-1 to TRBJ2-1, with TRBD2 identical over 10 bases. The CDR3 consists of 13 residues. Trimming removed 2 bases from V and 12 bases from J; junction bases left unmatched: 7. Germline lookup yields CDR1 SQVTM and CDR2 ANQGSEA.

The chain carries TRBV3-1 and TRBJ1-2; TRBD1 aligns across 11 bases. The CDR3 extends over 17 amino acids. The V and J ends lost 4 bases and 5 bases, in that order; junction bases with no gene match: 12. Germline CDR1 reads LGHDT; CDR2 reads YNNKEL (reference sequence). The DNA of the CDR3 is TGTGCCAGCAGCCGAGACCTTTGGACAGGGGGCGCTTATGGCTACACCTTC. Residues: CASSRDLWTGGAYGYTF.

Note on this clonotype: At one end the junction does not follow the germline gene, possibly because of a read error. The chain joins TRBV5-1 to TRBJ2-2; D may be TRBD1 (6 bases). Per the germline V gene, CDR1 is SGHRS and CDR2 is YFSETQ. The CDR3 consists of 15 residues. The CDR3, as DNA: TGTGCCAGCAGCCACCTGGACAGTAACGCCGGGGAGCTGTTTTTT. It encodes CASSHLDSNAGELFF.